This T cell receptor beta chain emerged from a study of OX40 agonist ivuxolimab in advanced cancers. About the full investigation: Ivuxolimab, which targeted the costimulatory receptor OX40 (CD134), was an agonistic, fully human IgG2 monoclonal antibody. Intravenous ivuxolimab was administered to patients every 2 weeks at six dose levels: 0.01, 0.1, 0.3, 1.5, 3 and 10 mg/kg. Among the roughly 52 dose-escalation patients, some 20 had hepatocellular carcinoma, 15 or so melanoma, 9 renal cell carcinoma and 9 head and neck cancer. The dose-escalation cohort was almost 85% male with a mean age of about 60 years, ranging from roughly 23 to 90. Patients were allowed to have had prior anti-PD-1, anti-PD-L1 or anti-CTLA-4 therapy, and about 40% of the dose-escalation patients had been treated with checkpoint inhibitors. Three dose-escalation patients achieved partial responses, one with hepatocellular carcinoma and two with cutaneous melanoma. The purpose of peripheral TCRbeta sequencing was to test whether ivuxolimab changed TCR sequence diversity and led to clonal T-cell expansion. The monotherapy dose-escalation portion (N ≈ 50 patients) of the phase I ivuxolimab trial is reported in the paper. The paper as a whole reports these results and caveats: In partial responders in the 0.1-3.0 mg/kg groups, normalized peripheral clonal expansion was found to be among the lowest, especially among CD8+ T cells. At doses from 0.1 to 3.0 mg/kg, clonal expansion was seen in both CD4+ and CD8+ blood T cells between baseline and week 6. On average, CD8+ T cells showed more expanded clones than CD4+ T cells after ivuxolimab. Low levels of normalized T-cell clonal expansion were also seen in some patients who did not respond. Antigen specificity was not determined for the clonally expanded peripheral T cells.

The CDR3 covers 17 residues, taking in both the cysteine and the phenylalanine. Only the CDR3 DNA stays, 51 bases, in frame from base 1. Trimming at the junction amounts to 2 bases on V and 2 bases on J, and the germline ends lie 16 bases apart. From the germline V gene, CDR1 is SNHLY and CDR2 is FYNNEI. Remarks on this clone: What antigen it recognizes has not been identified. No base quality values were provided; no much bigger clone lies one nucleotide off.

The trial excluded patients who had a history of autoimmune disease or were on systemic immunosuppression. Peripheral blood for TCR sequencing was drawn from every dose cohort at baseline, at cycle 4 day 1 and at cycle 7 day 1. The samples were taken from a phase I, first-in-human, multicenter, open-label dose-escalation trial of ivuxolimab. Adults with locally advanced or metastatic melanoma, renal cell carcinoma, hepatocellular carcinoma or head and neck squamous cell carcinoma were enrolled in the trial. Before TCR sequencing, CD4+ T cells and CD8+ T cells were sorted from peripheral blood as separate populations. Genomic DNA was isolated from the sorted cells so that the TCRbeta CDR3 region could be sequenced. The immunoSEQ Assay was used for sequencing of TCRbeta CDR3 regions. Not all clones reach the TCRdb copy of this immuneACCESS table, which keeps in-frame sequences only. Checked studies attribute under half of the gap to unresolved V genes and leave the rest unexplained. The sample table lists under 20,000 clones, 78% of them with a count of one. The ten largest clones represent roughly 29% of the sample.

The starting material was CD4+ or CD8+ T cells sorted from blood, obtained in a trial of the OX40 agonist ivuxolimab. This TCR was sampled from an adult with an advanced solid tumor such as melanoma, head and neck, liver or kidney cancer. This chain is built from TRBV2 and TRBJ1-5; the D gene is perhaps TRBD1, on 5 matching bases. The nucleotide sequence reads as follows: TGTGCCAGCAGTGAATCTGGGGCCGGGGACGGCAATCAGCCCCAGCATTTT. It specifies CASSESGAGDGNQPQHF.